Following are 24 T cell receptor beta chains from one sample sequenced in a study of OX40 agonist ivuxolimab in advanced cancers. The data were produced by immunoSEQ multiplex PCR, yet TCRdb's version contains in-frame clones alone and is incomplete. The table shows some 40,000 clones, with around 92% occurring only once. The sample in question was CD4+ or CD8+ T cells sorted from blood, obtained in a trial of the OX40 agonist ivuxolimab. The source is an adult with an advanced solid tumor such as melanoma, head and neck, liver or kidney cancer.

This CDR3 is CASTTGQQFF. DNA of the CDR3: TGTGCCAGCACGACAGGGCAGCAGTTCTTC. The V gene is TRBV2, the J gene TRBJ2-1, with 7 nucleotides matching TRBD1. J lost 11 bases, V lost 7 bases, and 2 bases had no gene match. CDR3 length: 10 amino acids. The germline V gene has CDR1 SNHLY and CDR2 FYNNEI.

J is TRBJ1-5 and V is TRBV9; tentative D call: TRBD1 (6 bases). Trimming took off 3 bases at V and 4 bases at J, with 17 bases between the two ends. CDR1 is SGDLS, CDR2 YYNGEE, per germline. The CDR3 extends over 16 amino acids. The CDR3 DNA is TGTGCCAGCAGCGAGGGGGGGGCCCCTGGGAATCAGCCCCAGCATTTT. This translates into CASSEGGAPGNQPQHF.

The genes are TRBV7-9 and TRBJ1-1; D unclear. Germline CDR1 and CDR2: SEHNR and FQNEAQ (reference sequence). The CDR3 is made up of 13 amino acids. V lost 1 base to trimming and J lost 4 bases, with 7 bases between them. The DNA of the CDR3 is TGTGCCAGCAGCTTAGTGGGTAGCACTGAAGCTTTCTTT. It is translated as CASSLVGSTEAFF.

This sequence joins TRBV2 and TRBJ2-7, with a possible D match to TRBD2 (6 bases). V was trimmed by 2 bases and J by 5 bases, leaving 13 bases between them. The CDR3 is 14 residues long. Germline V gives CDR1 SNHLY, CDR2 FYNNEI. CDR3 amino acids: CASSESLSGDEQYF. The DNA of the CDR3 is TGTGCCAGCAGTGAAAGCTTATCGGGAGACGAGCAGTACTTC.

V is TRBV7-6 and J is TRBJ1-5; D gene unclear. Germline V gene data show CDR1 as SGHVS and CDR2 as FNYEAQ. The V end was cut by 1 base, the J end by 3 bases, with 4 bases between. The CDR3 has 13 amino acids. The CDR3: CASSLDINQPQHF. Here the CDR3 DNA reads TGTGCCAGCAGCTTAGACATCAATCAGCCCCAGCATTTT.

The genes are TRBV10-1 and TRBJ2-5, with 7 positions matching TRBD2. There are 15 residues in the CDR3. CDR1 is WNHNN and CDR2 is SYGVQD in the germline V gene (reference sequence). The V gene end was trimmed by 0 bases and the J gene end by 4 bases; junction bases not matched to a gene: 5. The CDR3 DNA sequence: TGCGCCAGCAGTGAGTCGCTTTCGGGAGGAGAGACCCAGTACTTC. This encodes CASSESLSGGETQYF.

The rearrangement joins TRBV7-6 to TRBJ2-1; the D call may be TRBD1 or TRBD2 (6 bases each). CDR1 is SGHVS and CDR2 is FNYEAQ in the germline V gene. Trimming cost V 1 base and J 16 bases, with 17 bases left between them. The CDR3 spans 13 residues. As DNA, the CDR3 is TGTGCCAGCAGCTTAGAAGTAACCGGGGGCCATTTCTTC. Protein: CASSLEVTGGHFF.

The chain uses TRBV9 and TRBJ2-3; TRBD2 matches at 13 bases. Trimming took 5 bases from V and 3 from J; bases not matched to a gene: 18. From germline, CDR1 is SGDLS and CDR2 YYNGEE. CDR3 length: 20 amino acids. This chain's CDR3 is CASSGGLAGAPGSPTDTQYF. As DNA, the CDR3 is TGTGCCAGCAGTGGAGGACTAGCGGGGGCGCCTGGATCTCCGACAGATACGCAGTATTTT.

The chain uses TRBV5-8 and TRBJ2-1; D could derive from TRBD1 or TRBD2 (5 bases each). The CDR3 is made up of 15 amino acids. Germline values: CDR1 SGHTS, CDR2 YDEGEE. With 4 bases removed from V and 5 bases from J, the gap between germline ends came to 16 bases. CDR3 DNA sequence: TGTGCCAGCAGCCCCCGGGACGGGCACCACAATGAGCAGTTCTTC. Translating gives CASSPRDGHHNEQFF.

With respect to this clone: At one of its ends the junction is not consistent with the germline gene, which may arise from a read error. The rearrangement uses TRBV7-9 and TRBJ1-1, with D possibly being TRBD1 (6 bases). The CDR3 loop spans 15 amino acids. Germline values: CDR1 SEHNR, CDR2 FQNEAQ (reference sequence). In DNA form, the CDR3 reads TGTGCCAGCACCTTAGTCGGGGGGCCCAGAACTGAAGCTTTCTTT. It yields the protein CASTLVGGPRTEAFF.

The gene calls are TRBV19 and TRBJ2-2; a possible D gene is TRBD2 (6 bases). The CDR3 extends over 16 amino acids. Trimming removed 7 bases at V and 4 bases at J, with 19 bases between. Germline-derived CDR1 and CDR2 are LNHDA and SQIVND (reference sequence). CDR3 DNA: TGTGCCAGTACCGATCCCGCCAGGAGGGGCACCGGGGAGCTGTTTTTT. Its translation: CASTDPARRGTGELFF.

The chain employs TRBV5-4 and TRBJ2-7; D may be TRBD2 (5 bases). Trimming removed 0 bases from V and 3 bases from J, with 10 bases in between. The CDR3 is 14 residues long. Germline V lookup: CDR1 SGHNT, CDR2 YYREEE (reference sequence). The CDR3 is CASSLGEFHYEQYF. The CDR3 DNA follows: TGTGCCAGCAGCTTGGGGGAGTTCCACTACGAGCAGTACTTC.

This sequence joins TRBV19 and TRBJ2-1, with a possible D match to TRBD1 (5 bases). CDR1 LNHDA and CDR2 SQIVND come from the germline V gene (reference sequence). The ends were cut back, 1 base at V and 15 bases at J, with 13 bases in the middle. The CDR3 spans 12 residues. The CDR3 coding sequence is TGTGCCAGTAGTATAGTGGGCCAGGGAAGGTTCTTC. This translates into CASSIVGQGRFF.

The chain couples TRBV9 to TRBJ2-2, with D possibly being TRBD2 (7 bases). This CDR3 region has 15 residues. Trimming left V 1 base short and J 7 bases short, with 14 bases between. Germline V gives CDR1 SGDLS, CDR2 YYNGEE. CDR3 amino acids: CASSVSGGPGGELFF. As DNA, the CDR3 is TGTGCCAGCAGCGTATCCGGGGGGCCCGGCGGGGAGCTGTTTTTT.

This chain joins TRBV7-2 and TRBJ2-7; TRBD2 agrees at 7 bases. This CDR3 has 15 amino acids. Trimming removed 5 bases from V and 5 bases from J; junction bases left unmatched: 12. Looked up from germline, CDR1 is SGHTA and CDR2 is FQGNSA. The DNA for the CDR3 is TGTGCCAGCAGCCCCGACCGGGACTACTGGGACGAGCAGTACTTC. This translates into CASSPDRDYWDEQYF.

This chain joins TRBV6-6 and TRBJ2-1; 8 positions match TRBD2. Germline assignment: CDR1 MNHNY and CDR2 SVGAGI (reference sequence). The ends lost 0 bases at V and 3 bases at J; junction bases unmatched: 1. The CDR3 spans 15 residues. CDR3 sequence reads: CASSYSSGGYNEQFF. As DNA, the CDR3 is TGTGCCAGCAGTTACTCAAGCGGGGGCTACAATGAGCAGTTCTTC.

About this clone itself: At one of its ends the junction is not consistent with the germline gene, which may arise from a read error. V gene TRBV2 combines with J gene TRBJ2-5; 9 positions match TRBD1. This CDR3 comprises 14 residues. Germline values: CDR1 SNHLY, CDR2 FYNNEI. Here the CDR3 DNA reads TGTGCCAGCCGTGACAGGGGGAGGGAAGAGACCCAGTACTTC. This codes for CASRDRGREETQYF.

V gene TRBV4-1 combines with J gene TRBJ1-2, with a possible D match to TRBD1 (6 bases). CDR3 length: 15 amino acids. The V gene lost 1 base and the J gene lost 1 base, with 10 bases spanning the gap. Germline V CDR1 and CDR2: MGHRA, YSYEKL. The CDR3 region is CASSQAQGINYGYTF. CDR3 nucleotides: TGCGCCAGCAGCCAAGCACAGGGAATTAACTATGGCTACACCTTC.

CDR3 nucleotides: TGTGCCATCAGCCACGCCAGAAAAGAGACCCAGTACTTC. It translates to CAISHARKETQYF. The chain links TRBV10-3 to TRBJ2-5, with D unclear. Trimming stripped 6 bases from V and 3 bases from J, with 11 bases between. This CDR3 contains 13 residues. CDR1 is ENHRY and CDR2 is SYGVKD in the germline V gene.

The chain carries TRBV2 and TRBJ1-1; D is unresolved. V lost 1 base, J lost 10 bases, and 10 bases lay in between. The length of the CDR3 is 12 residues. Germline values: CDR1 SNHLY, CDR2 FYNNEI. CDR3: CASSEVLWGAFF. In DNA form, the CDR3 reads TGTGCCAGCAGTGAAGTTCTCTGGGGAGCTTTCTTT.

CDR3 nucleotide sequence: TGTGCCTTTACCGGGACAGGGCTCACAGATACGCAGTATTTT. Encoded protein: CAFTGTGLTDTQYF. V usage is TRBV30 and J usage is TRBJ2-3; 9 nucleotides agree with TRBD1. This CDR3 has 14 amino acids. V was pared by 7 bases and J by 2 bases, with 7 bases of the junction left unmatched. Germline V gene data show CDR1 as GTSNPN and CDR2 as SVGIG (reference sequence).

The chain carries TRBV21-1 and TRBJ1-5. TRBV21-1 constitutes a pseudogene. The CDR3 has 15 amino acids. CDR3: CASSKAMGGNQPQHF. CDR3 DNA sequence: TGTGCCAGCAGCAAAGCGATGGGAGGTAATCAGCCCCAGCATTTT.

The chain combines TRBV27 with TRBJ1-2, with 10 bases matching TRBD1. The CDR3 covers 17 residues. Germline CDR1 is MNHEY and CDR2 is SMNVEV (reference sequence). J was trimmed by 6 bases and V by 4 bases; bases with no gene match: 14. CDR3 nucleotide sequence: TGTGCCAGCAGTTCCCCGGGACAGGGGCTTCTTCACGATGGCTACACCTTC. Translation: CASSSPGQGLLHDGYTF.

This clone was seen only a few times. The chain carries TRBV15 and TRBJ1-3; 7 positions match TRBD1. This CDR3 region has 18 residues. The trim removed 8 bases at V and 0 bases at J, leaving 16 bases unmatched. The V gene's germline CDR1 is LNHNV and CDR2 YYDKDF (reference sequence). The CDR3: CATAADRAPILSGNTIYF. The DNA of the CDR3 is TGTGCCACCGCAGCCGACAGGGCACCGATCCTCTCTGGAAACACCATATATTTT.